This T cell receptor beta chain originates from a study of blood T cell repertoires in COVID-19. Study-level background: COVID-19 samples from acute and convalescent phases originated in the United States, Italy and Spain.

TCRdb's table, derived via immunoSEQ multiplex PCR, lists solely in-frame clones and lacks some. The table lists a few thousand clones, about three quarters of them singletons, with roughly 22% in the top ten. V lost 5 bases and J lost 3; bases outside the gene matches: 5. Germline CDR1 and CDR2: LGHNT and FRNRAP. CDR3 size: 14 residues. The V call is TRBV12-5, the J call TRBJ1-2, with 8 bases lining up with TRBD1. The TCR sequence derives from a man between 65 and 79 years old with active COVID-19. The sequenced sample was peripheral blood. DNA for the CDR3: TGTGCTAGTGGTGCCGGACAGGGATACTATGGCTACACCTTC. Amino acids: CASGAGQGYYGYTF. Full variable domain (missing parts from reference TRBV12-5 and TRBJ1-2): DARVTQTPRHKVTEMGQEVTMRCQPILGHNTVFWYRQTMMQGLELLAYFRNRAPLDDSGMPKDRFSAEMPDATLATLKIQPSEPRDSAVYFCASGAGQGYYGYTFGSGTRLTVV.